This paragraph covers one T cell receptor beta chain sequence. Its cognate antigen is unknown. This sample was taken from a study of regulatory T cells in long-lasting Graves disease. Study at large: By definition, persistent Graves' disease involved antithyroid drugs for over 5 years alongside positive TSH receptor antibodies. Study-wide results and caveats: With approximately 3,000 shared public clonotypes, persistent patients exceeded new patients, who shared over 950.

The CDR3 length is 17 residues. V lost 6 bases, J lost 1 base, and 18 bases lay in between. Germline lookup yields CDR1 LNHNV and CDR2 YYDKDF (reference sequence). To make TCR beta libraries, researchers used iRepertoire HTBI primers and Arm-PCR of CDR3 regions. TCRdb reprocessed the multiplex PCR reads with MiXCR, giving one entry per CDR3 protein. The top ten clones hold about a quarter of a sample with a few hundred thousand distinct CDR3 sequences, roughly a quarter of them seen once. Time point described: persistent/refractory GD, antithyroid drugs over 5 years with positive TRAb. Scientists built the TCR library using RNA that was extracted from PBMCs. Approximately 8.2-milliliter peripheral blood samples went into EDTA tubes.

The material was peripheral blood mononuclear cells (PBMCs), obtained when the disease was refractory, from a patient treated with antithyroid drugs. This receptor was identified in a female donor with Graves disease. The chain couples TRBV15 to TRBJ2-2; TRBD1 might be the D (6 bases). In nucleotides, the CDR3 is TGTGCCACCAGTCCAGGACAGAGAAGAGAGAACACCGGGGAGCTGTTTTTT. It encodes CATSPGQRRENTGELFF.